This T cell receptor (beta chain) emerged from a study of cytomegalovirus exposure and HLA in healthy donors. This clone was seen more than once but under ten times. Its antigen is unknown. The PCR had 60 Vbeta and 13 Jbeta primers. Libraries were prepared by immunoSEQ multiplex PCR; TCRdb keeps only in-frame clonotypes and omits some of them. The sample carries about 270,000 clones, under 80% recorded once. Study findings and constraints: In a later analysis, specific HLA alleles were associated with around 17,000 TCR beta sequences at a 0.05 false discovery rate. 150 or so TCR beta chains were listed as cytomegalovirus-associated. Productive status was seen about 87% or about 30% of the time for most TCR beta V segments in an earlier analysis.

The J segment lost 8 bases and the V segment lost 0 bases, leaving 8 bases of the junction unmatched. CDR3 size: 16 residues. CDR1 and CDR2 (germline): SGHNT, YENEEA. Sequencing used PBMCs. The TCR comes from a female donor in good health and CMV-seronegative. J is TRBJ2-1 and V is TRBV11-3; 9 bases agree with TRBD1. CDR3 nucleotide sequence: TGTGCCAGCAGCTTAGAGGGGACAGGGAAAGCGCATGAGCAGTTCTTC. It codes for CASSLEGTGKAHEQFF.